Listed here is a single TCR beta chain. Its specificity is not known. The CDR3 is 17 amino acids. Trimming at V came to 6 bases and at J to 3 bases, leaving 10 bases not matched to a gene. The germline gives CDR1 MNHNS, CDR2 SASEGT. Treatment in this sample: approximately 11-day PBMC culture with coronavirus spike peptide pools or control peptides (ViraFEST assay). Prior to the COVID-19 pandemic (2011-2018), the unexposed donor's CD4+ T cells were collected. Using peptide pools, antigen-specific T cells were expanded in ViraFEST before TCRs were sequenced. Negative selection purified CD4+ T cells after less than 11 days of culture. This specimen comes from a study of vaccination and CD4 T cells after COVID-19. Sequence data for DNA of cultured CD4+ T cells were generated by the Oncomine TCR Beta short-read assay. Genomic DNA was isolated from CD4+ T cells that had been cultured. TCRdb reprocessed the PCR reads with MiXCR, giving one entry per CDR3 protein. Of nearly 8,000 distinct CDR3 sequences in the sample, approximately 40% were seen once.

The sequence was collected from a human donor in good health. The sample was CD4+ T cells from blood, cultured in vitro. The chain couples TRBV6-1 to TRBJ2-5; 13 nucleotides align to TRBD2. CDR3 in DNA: TGTGCCAGCAGGCATAGGACTAGCGGGAGTAGGGAAGAGACCCAGTACTTC. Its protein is CASRHRTSGSREETQYF.